The 32 T cell receptor beta chains below were found in one sample sequenced in a study of monozygotic twins with inflammatory bowel disease (dated by TCRdb to the late 2010s). The library relied on 5' RACE. The reads were generated on an Illumina HiSeq 2500. TCRdb reprocessed the reads into one record per CDR3 protein sequence, lacking DNA. The table of this sample itemizes 120,000 to 150,000 distinct CDR3 sequences. The ten largest clones take up less than 3% of the sample. The sample consisted of blood. Source of these receptors: a human donor with ulcerative colitis or Crohn's disease, or a healthy co-twin of an affected twin (not recorded which).

The J gene is TRBJ1-1, the V gene TRBV3-1; TCRdb gives TRBD1 as the D gene, but with no DNA this cannot be confirmed. The CDR3 runs to 14 residues. From germline, CDR1 is LGHDT and CDR2 YNNKEL (reference sequence). CDR3 protein: CASSQDRGNTEAFF.

V and J are TRBV12-5 and TRBJ1-1; the D call from TCRdb, TRBD1, cannot be confirmed without DNA. Germline V CDR1 and CDR2: LGHNT, FRNRAP. The CDR3 runs to 17 residues. CDR3 sequence reads: CASGLDQAGTGVTEAFF.

The chain employs TRBV5-1 and TRBJ1-1. The CDR3 contains 15 residues. Germline CDR1 and CDR2: SGHRS and YFSETQ. The chain's CDR3 is CASRVGSRMNTEAFF.

The J gene is TRBJ2-7, the V gene TRBV5-1; there is no DNA to check the TCRdb D call of TRBD1. CDR1 is SGHRS and CDR2 is YFSETQ in the germline V gene. This CDR3 is built from 14 residues. CDR3 amino acids: CASSAGQGSYEQYF.

This chain connects TRBV5-1 to TRBJ1-1; absent DNA, TCRdb's TRBD1 call cannot be checked. This CDR3 region has 15 residues. The V gene's germline CDR1 is SGHRS and CDR2 YFSETQ. CDR3 sequence reads: CASSIEEGAATEAFF. The full variable domain, its missing parts supplied by reference TRBV5-1 and TRBJ1-1, is KAGVTQTPRYLIKTRGQQVTLSCSPISGHRSVSWYQQTPGQGLQFLFEYFSETQRNKGNFPGRFSGRQFSNSRSEMNVSTLELGDSALYLCASSIEEGAATEAFFGQGTRLTVV.

CDR3 residues: CASSLVRGNNSPLHF. The chain recombines TRBV5-4 with TRBJ1-6; the D gene TCRdb calls, TRBD1, cannot be checked with no DNA. This CDR3 is built from 15 residues. Germline assignment: CDR1 SGHNT and CDR2 YYREEE (reference sequence).

This chain uses TRBV15 with TRBJ1-5; TCRdb calls TRBD1, which cannot be checked without DNA. The CDR3 is 15 residues long. Germline assignment: CDR1 LNHNV and CDR2 YYDKDF (reference sequence). CDR3 in amino acids: CATSSAVAGPQPQHF.

The chain carries TRBV19 and TRBJ1-4; as DNA is missing, the TRBD1 call by TCRdb cannot be tested. This CDR3 comprises 17 residues. Germline loops: CDR1 LNHDA, CDR2 SQIVND (reference sequence). The CDR3 is CASSAGTGRSANEKLFF.

The chain combines TRBV28 with TRBJ2-7. The CDR3 loop spans 12 amino acids. Germline CDR1 reads MDHEN; CDR2 reads SYDVKM. This CDR3 is CASSFYVYEQYF.

The chain employs TRBV20-1 and TRBJ2-5; the TCRdb call, TRBD2, lacks DNA for checking. The CDR3 sequence is 14 residues long. Germline V gene lookup returns CDR1 DFQATT and CDR2 SNEGSKA (reference sequence). CDR3 in amino acids: CSALVGSRQETQYF.

CDR3 sequence reads: CAISDFTGNKKLFF. The rearrangement uses TRBV10-3 and TRBJ1-4; lacking DNA, the TRBD1 call made by TCRdb goes unchecked. This CDR3 is built from 14 residues. Germline V lookup: CDR1 ENHRY, CDR2 SYGVKD.

V usage is TRBV21-1 and J usage is TRBJ2-5; the D call of TRBD2 rests on TCRdb alone, since no DNA is present to check it. TRBV21-1 counts as a pseudogene. The CDR3 is 16 amino acids. The CDR3 spells CASTNQEGRGPVTQYF.

J is TRBJ2-5 and V is TRBV9. The CDR3 runs 13 residues. Germline V gene sequence: CDR1 SGDLS, CDR2 YYNGEE. CDR3: CASSEEFRETQYF.

The chain joins TRBV15 to TRBJ1-1; checking the TCRdb D call of TRBD1 is not possible without DNA. The V gene's germline CDR1 is LNHNV and CDR2 YYDKDF (reference sequence). The CDR3 runs 16 residues. CDR3 sequence reads: CATSPRAGGLNTEAFF.

This chain links TRBV6-2 or TRBV6-3 with TRBJ2-7. Per the germline V gene, CDR1 is MNHEY and CDR2 is SVGEGT. The CDR3 covers 14 residues. CDR3 region: CASSYGQTTYEQYF.

The chain carries TRBV28 and TRBJ1-5; the TCRdb D gene call, TRBD1, has no DNA to confirm it. The CDR3 is made up of 14 amino acids. Germline-derived CDR1 and CDR2 are MDHEN and SYDVKM. The CDR3 protein is CASRPGDSNQPQHF. The full variable domain, its missing parts supplied by reference TRBV28 and TRBJ1-5, is DVKVTQSSRYLVKRTGEKVFLECVQDMDHENMFWYRQDPGLGLRLIYFSYDVKMKEKGDIPEGYSVSREKKERFSLILESASTNQTSMYLCASRPGDSNQPQHFGDGTRLSIL.

The chain joins TRBV4-2 to TRBJ2-5; TCRdb gives TRBD2 as the D gene, but with no DNA this cannot be confirmed. CDR3 length: 15 residues. The V gene's germline CDR1 is LGHNA and CDR2 YNFKEQ. The chain's CDR3 is CASSSQRGGPGTQYF.

This clonotype registers medium-sized (0.01 to 0.1%) by frequency. The rearrangement links TRBV9 to TRBJ2-2; lacking DNA, the TRBD1 call made by TCRdb goes unchecked. The CDR3 spans 18 residues. Per the germline V gene, CDR1 is SGDLS and CDR2 is YYNGEE. CDR3 sequence: CASSVAGTGTSNTGELFF.

This chain joins TRBV7-2 and TRBJ1-2. The CDR3 totals 14 residues. From germline, CDR1 is SGHTA and CDR2 FQGNSA. This chain's CDR3 is CASSSRQNLDGYTF.

The rearrangement links TRBV7-2 to TRBJ1-5; with no DNA, the TCRdb D assignment of TRBD1 cannot be verified. The CDR3 covers 13 residues. Germline V gene data show CDR1 as SGHTA and CDR2 as FQGNSA. The CDR3 region is CASSSTGAQPQHF.

The rearrangement links TRBV20-1 to TRBJ2-3; without DNA, the TCRdb call of TRBD2 cannot be checked. Germline loops: CDR1 DFQATT, CDR2 SNEGSKA (reference sequence). The CDR3 is made up of 15 amino acids. The CDR3 here is CSAREAGGYTDTQYF.

The CDR3 loop reads CASSLRTGITYEQYF. V is TRBV11-3 and J is TRBJ2-7; there is no DNA to check the TCRdb D call of TRBD1. This CDR3 is built from 15 residues. CDR1 and CDR2 from the germline V gene are SGHNT and YENEEA.

J is TRBJ1-3 and V is TRBV5-4. The CDR3 runs to 13 residues. Germline V gene data show CDR1 as SGHNT and CDR2 as YYREEE (reference sequence). The CDR3 region is CASSWDSGNTIYF.

The genes are TRBV27 and TRBJ2-1. The germline CDR1 and CDR2 sequences are MNHEY and SMNVEV (reference sequence). The CDR3 has 15 residues. The CDR3 loop is CASSFRQQPYNEQFF.

CDR3 amino acids: CASSIPGTGHQPQHF. This chain links TRBV6-2 or TRBV6-3 with TRBJ1-5; lacking DNA, the TRBD1 call made by TCRdb goes unchecked. The CDR3 consists of 15 residues. Germline CDR1 reads MNHEY; CDR2 reads SVGEGT.

The V gene is TRBV12-3 or TRBV12-4, the J gene TRBJ2-5; TCRdb's D call, TRBD2, is unchecked because there is no DNA. CDR3 length: 14 amino acids. The CDR3 protein is CASSLYAGGETQYF.

J is TRBJ2-3 and V is TRBV20-1. The CDR3 is made up of 11 amino acids. Per the germline V gene, CDR1 is DFQATT and CDR2 is SNEGSKA (reference sequence). CDR3 loop: CSARAQITQYF.

The CDR3 reads CASIRTGGGTLHF. V is TRBV6-5 and J is TRBJ1-6; the TCRdb D gene call, TRBD1, has no DNA to confirm it. This CDR3 comprises 13 residues. Germline CDR1 is MNHEY and CDR2 is SVGAGI.

V usage is TRBV4-3 and J usage is TRBJ2-7; as DNA is missing, the TRBD1 call by TCRdb cannot be tested. CDR3 length equals 17 residues. Germline V CDR1 and CDR2: LGHNA, YSLEER. The CDR3 reads CASSQDALVTGIYEQYF.

The V gene is TRBV18, the J gene TRBJ2-6; absent DNA, TCRdb's TRBD1 call cannot be checked. The CDR3 totals 16 residues. Per germline, CDR1 KGHSH and CDR2 LQKENI. CDR3 in amino acids: CASSPLQGTGANVLTF.

The rearrangement joins TRBV7-2 to TRBJ2-4; the D call from TCRdb, TRBD2, cannot be confirmed without DNA. Germline CDR1 and CDR2: SGHTA and FQGNSA. The CDR3 consists of 17 residues. CDR3 protein: CASSLEGARLAKNIQYF.

V is TRBV6-2 or TRBV6-3 and J is TRBJ1-4; absent DNA, TCRdb's TRBD1 call cannot be checked. CDR3 length: 14 amino acids. The germline gives CDR1 MNHEY, CDR2 SVGEGT. This CDR3 is CAGRRTGVDEKLFF.